The entry below gives a single T cell receptor beta chain sequence along with its context. Antigen specificity is unknown. A read error may produce the germline difference seen at one junction end. The CDR3 has 12 amino acids. Germline V gene lookup returns CDR1 DFQATT and CDR2 SNEGSKA (reference sequence). Using immunoSEQ multiplex PCR, the repertoire was profiled, and TCRdb retains in-frame clones only, with some absent. Here the sample spans tens of thousands of clones, 65% to 85% being singletons. This record belongs to a study of T cell responses to AZD1222 COVID-19 vaccine. General observations from the study: Dominant CD4 TCR responses targeted spike regions 160-218 and 743-854.

Material: peripheral blood, obtained on day 0 of AZD1222 vaccination. The rearrangement links TRBV20-1 to TRBJ1-2; D is undetermined. The sequence was obtained from an adult in good health. The DNA for the CDR3 is TGCAGTGCTAGTTCCCCCGACTATTTCGGGGCCTTC. It encodes CSASSPDYFGAF.